This T cell receptor beta chain was sequenced during a study of blood T cell repertoires in COVID-19. As for the study in general: Spain, Italy and the United States supplied samples that represented acute and convalescent COVID-19.

Clones were read by immunoSEQ multiplex PCR, and TCRdb kept only the in-frame ones, dropping some. The top ten hold 20% to 25% of the sample, which has approximately 94,000 clones, more than 65% seen once. The CDR3 sequence is 16 residues long. V shed 4 bases, J shed 1 base, and the junction held 6 bases outside the gene matches. Germline V lookup: CDR1 SGHDT, CDR2 YYEEEE. The V call is TRBV5-6, the J call TRBJ2-1, with 9 bases fitting TRBD2. This sequence was found in a man aged 60 to 69 with acute or convalescent COVID-19. The sequenced sample was peripheral blood. CDR3 loop: CASSIPGLASYNEQFF. For the CDR3, the DNA is TGTGCCAGCAGCATCCCGGGACTAGCTTCCTACAATGAGCAGTTCTTC.